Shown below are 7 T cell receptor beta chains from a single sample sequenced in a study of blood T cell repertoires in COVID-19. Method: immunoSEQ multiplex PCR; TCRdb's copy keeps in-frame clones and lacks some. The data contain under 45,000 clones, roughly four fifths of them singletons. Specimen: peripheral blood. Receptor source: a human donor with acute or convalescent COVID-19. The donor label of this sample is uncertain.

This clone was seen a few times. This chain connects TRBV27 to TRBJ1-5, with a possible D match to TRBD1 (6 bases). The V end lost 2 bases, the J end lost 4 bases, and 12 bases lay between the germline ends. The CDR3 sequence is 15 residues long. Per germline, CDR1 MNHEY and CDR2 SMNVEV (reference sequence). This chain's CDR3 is CASSLTRDKNQPQHF. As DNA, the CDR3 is TGTGCCAGCAGTTTAACCCGGGACAAGAATCAGCCCCAGCATTTT.

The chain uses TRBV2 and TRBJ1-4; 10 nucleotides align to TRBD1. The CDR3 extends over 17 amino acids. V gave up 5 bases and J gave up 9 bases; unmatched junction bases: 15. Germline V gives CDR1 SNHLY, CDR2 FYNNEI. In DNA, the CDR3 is TGTGCCAGCAGTATTACGACTCCGGGACAGGGGACCCAAAAACTGTTTTTT. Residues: CASSITTPGQGTQKLFF.

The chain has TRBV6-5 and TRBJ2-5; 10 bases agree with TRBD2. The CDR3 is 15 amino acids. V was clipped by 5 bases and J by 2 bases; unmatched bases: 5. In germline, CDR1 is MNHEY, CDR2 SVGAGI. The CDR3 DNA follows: TGTGCCAGCAGTCGCAGTAGCGGGGGGCAAGAGACCCAGTACTTC. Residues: CASSRSSGGQETQYF.

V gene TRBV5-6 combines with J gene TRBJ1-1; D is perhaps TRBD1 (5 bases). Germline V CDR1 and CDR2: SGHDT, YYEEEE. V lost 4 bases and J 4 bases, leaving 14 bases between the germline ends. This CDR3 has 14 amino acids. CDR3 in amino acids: CASSTQGVITEAFF. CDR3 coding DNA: TGTGCCAGCAGCACGCAGGGCGTGATCACTGAAGCTTTCTTT.

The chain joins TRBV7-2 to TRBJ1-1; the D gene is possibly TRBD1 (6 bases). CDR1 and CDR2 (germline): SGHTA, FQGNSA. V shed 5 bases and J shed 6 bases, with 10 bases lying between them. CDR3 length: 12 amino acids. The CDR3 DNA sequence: TGTGCCAGCAGCACAGGGTACCCTGAAGCTTTCTTT. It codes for CASSTGYPEAFF.

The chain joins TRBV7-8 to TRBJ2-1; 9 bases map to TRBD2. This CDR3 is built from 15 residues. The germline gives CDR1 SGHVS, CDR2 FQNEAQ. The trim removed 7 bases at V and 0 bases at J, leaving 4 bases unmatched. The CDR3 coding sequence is TGTGCCAGCAACCCTAGCGGGATCTCCTACAATGAGCAGTTCTTC. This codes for CASNPSGISYNEQFF. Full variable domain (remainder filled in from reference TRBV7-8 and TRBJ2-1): GAGVSQSPRYKVAKRGQDVALRCDPISGHVSLFWYQQALGQGPEFLTYFQNEAQLDKSGLPSDRFFAERPEGSVSTLKIQRTQQEDSAVYLCASNPSGISYNEQFFGPGTRLTVL.

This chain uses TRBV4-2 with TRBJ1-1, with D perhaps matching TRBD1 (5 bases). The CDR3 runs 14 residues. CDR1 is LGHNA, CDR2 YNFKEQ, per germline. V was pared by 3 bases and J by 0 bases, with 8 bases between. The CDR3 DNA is TGTGCCAGCAGCCAGGACACCCTGAACACTGAAGCTTTCTTT. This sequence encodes CASSQDTLNTEAFF.